A single sample is the source of the 29 T cell receptor beta chains below, sequenced in a study of blood T cell repertoires in COVID-19. Repertoires were generated with immunoSEQ multiplex PCR, while TCRdb's copy carries only in-frame clones and drops some. The sample shows over 200,000 clones, approximately 87% of them seen only once. Material: peripheral blood. These receptors came from a woman between 45 and 60 years old with acute or convalescent COVID-19.

V and J are TRBV4-1 and TRBJ1-5; D may be TRBD1 (5 bases). V was pared by 4 bases and J by 2 bases, with 18 bases between. CDR3 length: 17 amino acids. Germline CDR1 MGHRA, CDR2 YSYEKL. In DNA form, the CDR3 reads TGCGCCAGCAGCCGTAGAAGGGGCGAAGGGGGCAATCAGCCCCAGCATTTT. Residues: CASSRRRGEGGNQPQHF.

CDR3 sequence (DNA): TGTGCCAGCAGGGGCGGGGGACAGGGTGAAGAGACCCAGTACTTC. This codes for CASRGGGQGEETQYF. The rearrangement uses TRBV28 and TRBJ2-5, with 9 nucleotides matching TRBD1. J lost 3 bases, V lost 6 bases, and 8 bases had no gene match. From germline, CDR1 is MDHEN and CDR2 SYDVKM. This CDR3 comprises 15 residues.

The chain recombines TRBV7-2 with TRBJ2-7; 11 bases fit TRBD2. J gave up 1 base and V 1 base, and 6 bases lay outside the gene matches. Germline V gives CDR1 SGHTA, CDR2 FQGNSA. This CDR3 contains 17 residues. The CDR3 nucleotides are TGTGCCAGCAGCTTAGTCATACTAGCGGGGGAGTCCTACGAGCAGTACTTC. It is translated as CASSLVILAGESYEQYF. Looking up the rest from reference TRBV7-2 and TRBJ2-7 gives the full variable domain: GAGVSQSPSNKVTEKGKDVELRCDPISGHTALYWYRQSLGQGLEFLIYFQGNSAPDKSGLPSDRFSAERTGGSVSTLTIQRTQQEDSAVYLCASSLVILAGESYEQYFGPGTRLTVT.

The chain has TRBV9 and TRBJ2-7; 16 bases are a match to TRBD2. CDR3 length: 15 residues. CDR1 and CDR2 from the germline V gene are SGDLS and YYNGEE. V was pared by 3 bases and J by 4 bases, with 1 base of the junction left unmatched. DNA for the CDR3: TGTGCCAGCAGCGAGGGACTAGCGGGAGGGTACGAGCAGTACTTC. Residues: CASSEGLAGGYEQYF. Based on the CDR3 plus reference TRBV9 and TRBJ2-7, the full variable domain is DSGVTQTPKHLITATGQRVTLRCSPRSGDLSVYWYQQSLDQGLQFLIQYYNGEERAKGNILERFSAQQFPDLHSELNLSSLELGDSALYFCASSEGLAGGYEQYFGPGTRLTVT.

This clone has a handful of counts. This rearrangement joins TRBV7-9 to TRBJ2-1; 7 bases align to TRBD2. V dropped 2 bases and J dropped 5; count of bases not matched to a gene: 6. The CDR3 totals 15 residues. Germline assignment: CDR1 SEHNR and CDR2 FQNEAQ (reference sequence). CDR3 sequence: CASSLLAAGDNEQFF. The DNA of the CDR3 is TGTGCCAGCAGCTTATTGGCTGCGGGGGACAATGAGCAGTTCTTC.

The chain combines TRBV7-8 with TRBJ1-5, with TRBD1 matching over 7 bases. CDR1 is SGHVS, CDR2 FQNEAQ, per germline. The CDR3 is made up of 14 amino acids. Trimming at V came to 5 bases and at J to 2 bases, leaving 3 bases not matched to a gene. The CDR3 DNA sequence: TGTGCCAGCAGCCAGGGGACAGGCAATCAGCCCCAGCATTTT. Protein: CASSQGTGNQPQHF. The variable domain in full, with the rest retrieved from reference TRBV7-8 and TRBJ1-5, is GAGVSQSPRYKVAKRGQDVALRCDPISGHVSLFWYQQALGQGPEFLTYFQNEAQLDKSGLPSDRFFAERPEGSVSTLKIQRTQQEDSAVYLCASSQGTGNQPQHFGDGTRLSIL.

This chain links TRBV25-1 with TRBJ2-7; 8 bases are a match to TRBD1. Trimming cost V 6 bases and J 3 bases; bases outside gene matches: 10. This CDR3 spans 15 amino acids. Looked up from germline, CDR1 is MGHDK and CDR2 is SYGVNS. The CDR3 sequence: CASRSGWTGNYEQYF. CDR3 nucleotides: TGTGCCAGCAGGTCGGGTTGGACAGGGAACTACGAGCAGTACTTC.

This rearrangement joins TRBV12-3 or TRBV12-4 to TRBJ2-1; possibly TRBD1 for D (5 bases). The CDR3 has 12 amino acids. V was pared by 6 bases and J by 8 bases, with 11 bases between. The CDR3 is CASRIRGHEQFF. DNA of the CDR3: TGTGCCAGCAGGATTAGGGGCCATGAGCAGTTCTTC.

This chain joins TRBV24-1 and TRBJ2-2; TRBD2 agrees at 7 bases. CDR1 and CDR2 from the germline V gene are KGHDR and SFDVKD. The V gene end was trimmed by 4 bases and the J gene end by 1 base; junction bases not matched to a gene: 8. This CDR3 has 17 residues. CDR3 sequence: CATSDSSGVKNTGELFF. CDR3 coding DNA: TGTGCCACCAGTGACTCGAGCGGGGTGAAGAACACCGGGGAGCTGTTTTTT.

The chain links TRBV27 to TRBJ2-7; D is possibly TRBD2 (5 bases). V was pared by 6 bases and J by 3 bases, with 21 bases between. The CDR3 contains 16 residues. CDR1 is MNHEY, CDR2 SMNVEV, per germline (reference sequence). CDR3 in amino acids: CASRTRLLGRIYEQYF. The CDR3 bases are TGTGCCAGCAGGACCCGACTACTCGGGCGGATCTACGAGCAGTACTTC.

The gene calls are TRBV7-2 and TRBJ1-1; D gene unclear. The germline V gene encodes CDR1 SGHTA and CDR2 FQGNSA. The CDR3 has 14 residues. V was clipped by 2 bases and J by 1 base, with 8 bases between them. Here the CDR3 DNA reads TGTGCCAGCAGCTTATACGAGGGGAACACTGAAGCTTTCTTT. It specifies CASSLYEGNTEAFF.

This chain uses TRBV10-3 with TRBJ2-3; 9 positions agree with TRBD2. From germline, CDR1 is ENHRY and CDR2 SYGVKD. The CDR3 is 13 residues long. V trimming: 6 bases; J trimming: 5 bases; junction bases outside the gene matches: 3. As DNA, the CDR3 is TGTGCCATCAGCATACTAGCGGGAGATACGCAGTATTTT. It specifies CAISILAGDTQYF.

J is TRBJ2-7 and V is TRBV6-6; possible D gene TRBD1, 5 bases. The CDR3 spans 13 residues. The germline CDR1 and CDR2 sequences are MNHNY and SVGAGI (reference sequence). The V gene lost 2 bases and the J gene lost 5 bases, with 10 bases spanning the gap. This CDR3 reads CASSYGQGNEQYF. Written as DNA, the CDR3 is TGTGCCAGCAGTTACGGTCAGGGTAACGAGCAGTACTTC.

The DNA of the CDR3 is TGTGCCAGCACTGGTATGAGAGGGGGGACCCAGTACTTC. It specifies CASTGMRGGTQYF. This chain connects TRBV28 to TRBJ2-5, with a tentative D call TRBD1 (6 bases). Germline CDR1 MDHEN, CDR2 SYDVKM. Trimming removed 7 bases at V and 7 bases at J, with 16 bases between. The CDR3 length is 13 residues.

The rearrangement joins TRBV6-4 to TRBJ2-7; D is undetermined. V lost 4 bases and J lost 5, with 12 bases in between. The CDR3 length is 13 residues. CDR1 MRHNA and CDR2 SNTAGT come from the germline V gene. This chain's CDR3 is CASSAELGHEQYF. The CDR3 DNA follows: TGTGCCAGCAGTGCTGAATTGGGCCACGAGCAGTACTTC.

The CDR3 region has the DNA TGTGCCAGCAGCGCACGGGGTCAGCCCCAGCATTTT. Amino acid sequence: CASSARGQPQHF. The rearrangement links TRBV12-3 or TRBV12-4 to TRBJ1-5, with unresolved D. The CDR3 length is 12 residues. The ends were cut back, 6 bases at V and 6 bases at J, with 9 bases in the middle.

This clone was seen a single time. The chain recombines TRBV5-1 with TRBJ2-5; D unclear. V was pared by 5 bases and J by 1 base, with 9 bases between. The germline V gene has CDR1 SGHRS and CDR2 YFSETQ. The length of the CDR3 is 13 residues. As DNA, the CDR3 is TGCGCCAGCAGTCCCCGAGCCCAAGAGACCCAGTACTTC. It yields the protein CASSPRAQETQYF.

J is TRBJ1-5 and V is TRBV28, with TRBD1 matching 7 bases. The CDR3 covers 16 residues. The V segment lost 3 bases and the J segment 0 bases; nucleotides outside the gene matches: 5. CDR1 and CDR2 (germline): MDHEN, SYDVKM. The CDR3 nucleotides are TGTGCCAGCAGTTTGGGGGACAGCTATAGCAATCAGCCCCAGCATTTT. This gives the protein CASSLGDSYSNQPQHF.

DNA of the CDR3: TGTGCCAGCAGCTTAGGGGACACAAATCAGCCCCAGCATTTT. Amino acids: CASSLGDTNQPQHF. The chain has TRBV7-2 and TRBJ1-5; TRBD1 might be the D (6 bases). Germline V lookup: CDR1 SGHTA, CDR2 FQGNSA. Trimming removed 1 base from V and 4 bases from J, with 8 bases in between. CDR3 length equals 14 residues.

This rearrangement joins TRBV24-1 to TRBJ2-1, with a tentative D call TRBD2 (5 bases). With 4 bases removed from V and 14 bases from J, the gap between germline ends came to 26 bases. This CDR3 has 16 amino acids. Germline CDR1 reads KGHDR; CDR2 reads SFDVKD. The CDR3 sequence: CATSDHIAGEPSREFF. CDR3 in DNA: TGTGCCACCAGTGACCATATCGCCGGGGAGCCCTCGAGGGAGTTCTTC.

The rearrangement joins TRBV5-1 to TRBJ2-7; maybe TRBD2 (6 bases). Trimming removed 5 bases at V and 2 bases at J, with 17 bases between. CDR1 is SGHRS, CDR2 YFSETQ, per germline. The CDR3 length is 15 residues. CDR3 in DNA: TGCGCCAGCAGAGGGTGGACGGGAGAGACCTACGAGCAGTACTTC. This encodes CASRGWTGETYEQYF. The whole variable domain, remainder taken from reference TRBV5-1 and TRBJ2-7, is KAGVTQTPRYLIKTRGQQVTLSCSPISGHRSVSWYQQTPGQGLQFLFEYFSETQRNKGNFPGRFSGRQFSNSRSEMNVSTLELGDSALYLCASRGWTGETYEQYFGPGTRLTVT.

This clone was picked up a small number of times. This rearrangement joins TRBV3-1 (or the pseudogene TRBV3-2) to TRBJ2-1, with 8 positions matching TRBD2. J gave up 7 bases and V 0 bases, and 11 bases lay outside the gene matches. Per germline, CDR1 LGHDT and CDR2 YNNKEL (reference sequence). The CDR3 is 17 amino acids. The CDR3 DNA is TGTGCCAGCAGCCAAGAGGGTTCTGCGACTAGCGTGAATGAGCAGTTCTTC. Its translation: CASSQEGSATSVNEQFF.

This chain links TRBV7-3 with TRBJ2-7, with 8 positions matching TRBD1. Germline assignment: CDR1 SGHTA and CDR2 FQGTGA. The V segment lost 2 bases and the J segment 4 bases; nucleotides outside the gene matches: 10. The CDR3 has 16 amino acids. The CDR3 sequence: CASSLAAGGAGYEQYF. The CDR3 DNA sequence: TGTGCCAGCAGCTTAGCGGCAGGGGGCGCGGGATACGAGCAGTACTTC.

The CDR3 DNA reads as TGTGCCAGCAGCCTCGACTTGTTCCCTAGCACAGATACGCAGTATTTT. Its translation is CASSLDLFPSTDTQYF. The rearrangement joins TRBV9 to TRBJ2-3, with D unclear. The germline V gene has CDR1 SGDLS and CDR2 YYNGEE. Trimming removed 4 bases at V and 0 bases at J, with 15 bases between. The CDR3 runs 16 residues.

The V and J genes are TRBV10-3 and TRBJ2-7; 7 bases are a match to TRBD1. V was pared by 10 bases and J by 3 bases, with 6 bases of the junction left unmatched. CDR1 and CDR2 (germline): ENHRY, SYGVKD. CDR3 length equals 12 residues. The CDR3 region has the DNA TGTGCCACTACAGGGGATTTCTACGAGCAGTACTTC. Protein: CATTGDFYEQYF.

This chain uses TRBV10-1 with TRBJ2-7, with D possibly TRBD1 on 6 matching bases. Trimming shortened V by 5 bases and J by 5 bases, and 13 bases separated the two germline ends. This CDR3 contains 13 residues. Germline V gene lookup returns CDR1 WNHNN and CDR2 SYGVQD (reference sequence). The CDR3: CASSRDGDNEQYF. The CDR3 coding sequence is TGCGCCAGCAGTAGGGACGGGGACAACGAGCAGTACTTC.

This sequence joins TRBV27 and TRBJ2-2; D is possibly TRBD2 (6 bases). The V gene lost 3 bases and the J gene lost 1 base, with 18 bases spanning the gap. This CDR3 contains 18 residues. Germline V gives CDR1 MNHEY, CDR2 SMNVEV (reference sequence). CDR3: CASSFYVRRRENTGELFF. The CDR3 nucleotides are TGTGCCAGCAGTTTTTATGTTAGACGGCGGGAGAACACCGGGGAGCTGTTTTTT.

The chain employs TRBV5-8 and TRBJ1-3; maybe TRBD1 (5 bases). The CDR3 is made up of 16 amino acids. Trimming removed 0 bases at V and 0 bases at J, with 10 bases between. Germline CDR1 is SGHTS and CDR2 is YDEGEE. In DNA form, the CDR3 reads TGTGCCAGCAGCTTGGGGGACTTTCGCTCTGGAAACACCATATATTTT. Encoded protein: CASSLGDFRSGNTIYF.

As DNA, the CDR3 is TGCGCCAGCAGCCAAGCCCCGGGAAGCACTGAAGCTTTCTTT. Amino acid sequence: CASSQAPGSTEAFF. The V and J genes are TRBV4-3 and TRBJ1-1; D is uncertain. The CDR3 runs 14 residues. Trimming stripped 1 base from V and 4 bases from J, with 10 bases between. Germline values: CDR1 LGHNA, CDR2 YSLEER.